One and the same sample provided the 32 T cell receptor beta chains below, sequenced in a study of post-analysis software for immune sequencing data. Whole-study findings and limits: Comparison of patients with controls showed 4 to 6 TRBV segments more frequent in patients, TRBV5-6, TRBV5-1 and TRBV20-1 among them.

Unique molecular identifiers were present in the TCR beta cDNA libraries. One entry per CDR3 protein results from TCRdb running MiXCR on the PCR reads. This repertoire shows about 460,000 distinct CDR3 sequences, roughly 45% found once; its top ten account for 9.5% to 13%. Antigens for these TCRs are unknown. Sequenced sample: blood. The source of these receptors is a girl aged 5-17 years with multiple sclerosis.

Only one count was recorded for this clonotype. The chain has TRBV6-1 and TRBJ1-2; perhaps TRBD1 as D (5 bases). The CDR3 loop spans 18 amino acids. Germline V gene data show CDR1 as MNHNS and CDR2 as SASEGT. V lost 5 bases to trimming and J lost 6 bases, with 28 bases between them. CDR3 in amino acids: CASSQWGNWAGGTDGYTF. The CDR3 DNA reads TGTGCCAGCAGTCAATGGGGCAATTGGGCAGGTGGTACAGATGGCTACACCTTC.

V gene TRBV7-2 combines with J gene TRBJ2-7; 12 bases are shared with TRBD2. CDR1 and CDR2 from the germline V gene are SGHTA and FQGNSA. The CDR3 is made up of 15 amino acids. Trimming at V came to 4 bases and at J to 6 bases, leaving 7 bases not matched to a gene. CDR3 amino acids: CASSSRTSGVGEQYF. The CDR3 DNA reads TGTGCCAGCAGCTCCCGGACTAGCGGGGTTGGCGAGCAGTACTTC.

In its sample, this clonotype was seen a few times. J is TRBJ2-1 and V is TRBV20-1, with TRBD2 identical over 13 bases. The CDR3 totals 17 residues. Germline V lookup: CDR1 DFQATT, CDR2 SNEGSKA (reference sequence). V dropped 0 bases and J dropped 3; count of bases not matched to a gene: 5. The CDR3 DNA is TGCAGTGCTAGAGATATCGGACTAGCGGGAGTCTACAATGAGCAGTTCTTC. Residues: CSARDIGLAGVYNEQFF.

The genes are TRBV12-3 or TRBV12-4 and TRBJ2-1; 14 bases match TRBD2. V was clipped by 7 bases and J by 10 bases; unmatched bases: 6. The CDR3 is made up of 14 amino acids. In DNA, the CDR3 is TGTGCCAGCACGGGACTAGCGGGAGAGGCCGAGCAGTTCTTC. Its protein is CASTGLAGEAEQFF.

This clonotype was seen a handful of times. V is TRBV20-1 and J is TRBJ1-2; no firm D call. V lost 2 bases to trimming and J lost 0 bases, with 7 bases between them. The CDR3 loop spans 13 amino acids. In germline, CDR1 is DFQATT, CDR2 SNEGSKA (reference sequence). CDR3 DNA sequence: TGCAGTGCTAGATGGGCATCTAACTATGGCTACACCTTC. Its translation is CSARWASNYGYTF.

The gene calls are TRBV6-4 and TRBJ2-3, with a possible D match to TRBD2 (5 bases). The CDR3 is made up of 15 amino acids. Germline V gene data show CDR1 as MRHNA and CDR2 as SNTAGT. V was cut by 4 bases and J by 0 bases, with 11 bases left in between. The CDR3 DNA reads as TGTGCCAGCAGTGTGGCGGGCGCTAGCACAGATACGCAGTATTTT. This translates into CASSVAGASTDTQYF.

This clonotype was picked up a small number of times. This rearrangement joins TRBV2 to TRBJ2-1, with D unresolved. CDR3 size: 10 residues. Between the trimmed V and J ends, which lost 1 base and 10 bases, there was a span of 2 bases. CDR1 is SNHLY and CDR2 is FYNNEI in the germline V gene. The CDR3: CASSEGEQFF. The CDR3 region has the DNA TGTGCCAGCAGTGAAGGCGAGCAGTTCTTC.

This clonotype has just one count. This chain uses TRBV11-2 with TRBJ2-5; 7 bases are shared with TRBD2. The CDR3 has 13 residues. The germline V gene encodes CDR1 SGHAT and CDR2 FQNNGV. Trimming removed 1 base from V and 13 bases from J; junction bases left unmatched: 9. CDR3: CASSLGGGRERYF. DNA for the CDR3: TGTGCCAGCAGCTTAGGGGGGGGAAGGGAGCGGTACTTC.

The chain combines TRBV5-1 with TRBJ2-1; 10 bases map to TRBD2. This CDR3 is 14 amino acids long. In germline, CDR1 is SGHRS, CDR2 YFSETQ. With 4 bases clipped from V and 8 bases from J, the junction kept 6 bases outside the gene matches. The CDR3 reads CASSPGLAEDEQFF. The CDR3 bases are TGCGCCAGCAGCCCCGGACTAGCGGAGGATGAGCAGTTCTTC.

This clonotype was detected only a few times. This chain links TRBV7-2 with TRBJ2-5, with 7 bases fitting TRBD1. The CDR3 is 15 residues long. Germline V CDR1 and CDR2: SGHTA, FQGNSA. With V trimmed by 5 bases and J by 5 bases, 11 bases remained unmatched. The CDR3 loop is CASSEQTGRQETQYF. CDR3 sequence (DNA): TGTGCCAGCAGCGAACAGACAGGGAGACAGGAGACCCAGTACTTC.

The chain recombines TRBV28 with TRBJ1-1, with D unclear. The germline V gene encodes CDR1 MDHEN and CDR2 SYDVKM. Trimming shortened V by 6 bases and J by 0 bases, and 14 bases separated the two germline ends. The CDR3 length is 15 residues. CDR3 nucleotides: TGTGCCAGCAGGAAGGTTGTGGTGGTGAACACTGAAGCTTTCTTT. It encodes CASRKVVVVNTEAFF.

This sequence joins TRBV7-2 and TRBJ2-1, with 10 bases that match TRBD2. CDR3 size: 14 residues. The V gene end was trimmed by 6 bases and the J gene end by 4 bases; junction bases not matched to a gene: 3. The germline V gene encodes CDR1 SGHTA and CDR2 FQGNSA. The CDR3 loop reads CASRVAGGYNEQFF. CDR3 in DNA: TGTGCCAGCAGAGTAGCGGGAGGATACAATGAGCAGTTCTTC. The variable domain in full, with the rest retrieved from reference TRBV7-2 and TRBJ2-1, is GAGVSQSPSNKVTEKGKDVELRCDPISGHTALYWYRQSLGQGLEFLIYFQGNSAPDKSGLPSDRFSAERTGGSVSTLTIQRTQQEDSAVYLCASRVAGGYNEQFFGPGTRLTVL.

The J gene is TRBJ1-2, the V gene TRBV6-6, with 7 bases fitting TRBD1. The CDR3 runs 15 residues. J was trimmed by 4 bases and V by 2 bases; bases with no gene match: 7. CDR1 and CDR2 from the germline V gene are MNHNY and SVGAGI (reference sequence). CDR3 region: CASSYPRQGSYGYTF. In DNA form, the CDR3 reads TGTGCCAGCAGTTACCCCAGACAGGGATCCTATGGCTACACCTTC.

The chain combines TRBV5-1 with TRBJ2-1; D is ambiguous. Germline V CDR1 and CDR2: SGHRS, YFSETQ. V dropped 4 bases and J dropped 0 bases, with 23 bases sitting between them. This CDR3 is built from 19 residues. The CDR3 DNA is TGCGCCAGCAGCGGCGGTGTAAGGTCCACAACGAGCTCCTACAATGAGCAGTTCTTC. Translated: CASSGGVRSTTSSYNEQFF.

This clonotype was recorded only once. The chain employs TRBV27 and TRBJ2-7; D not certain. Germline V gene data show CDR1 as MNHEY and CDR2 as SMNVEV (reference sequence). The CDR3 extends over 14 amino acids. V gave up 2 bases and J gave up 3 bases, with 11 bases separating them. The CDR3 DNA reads TGTGCCAGCAGTTTAAAGCCTCTTGACTACGAGCAGTACTTC. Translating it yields CASSLKPLDYEQYF.

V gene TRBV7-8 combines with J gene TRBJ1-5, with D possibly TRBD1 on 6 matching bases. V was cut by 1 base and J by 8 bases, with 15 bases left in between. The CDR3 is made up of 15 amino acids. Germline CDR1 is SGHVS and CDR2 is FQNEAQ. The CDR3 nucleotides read TGTGCCAGCAGCTTAGGGAGGGGGTCGGGGGAGCCCCAGCATTTT. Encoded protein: CASSLGRGSGEPQHF. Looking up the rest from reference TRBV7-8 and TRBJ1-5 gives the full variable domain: GAGVSQSPRYKVAKRGQDVALRCDPISGHVSLFWYQQALGQGPEFLTYFQNEAQLDKSGLPSDRFFAERPEGSVSTLKIQRTQQEDSAVYLCASSLGRGSGEPQHFGDGTRLSIL.

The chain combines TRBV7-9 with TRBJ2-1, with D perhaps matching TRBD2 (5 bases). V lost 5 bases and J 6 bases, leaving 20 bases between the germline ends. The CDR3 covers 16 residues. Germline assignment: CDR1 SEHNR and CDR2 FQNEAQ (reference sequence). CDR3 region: CASSPIRGVFANEQFF. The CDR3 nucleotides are TGTGCCAGCAGCCCGATCCGGGGTGTATTCGCCAATGAGCAGTTCTTC.

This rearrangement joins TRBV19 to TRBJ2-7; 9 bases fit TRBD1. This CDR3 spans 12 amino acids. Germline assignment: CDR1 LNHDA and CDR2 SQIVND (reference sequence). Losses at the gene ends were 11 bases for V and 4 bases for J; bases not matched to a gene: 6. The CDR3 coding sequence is TGTGCCGGTCAGGACAGGGGTTACGAGCAGTACTTC. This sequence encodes CAGQDRGYEQYF. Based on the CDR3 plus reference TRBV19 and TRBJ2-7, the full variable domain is DGGITQSPKYLFRKEGQNVTLSCEQNLNHDAMYWYRQDPGQGLRLIYYSQIVNDFQKGDIAEGYSVSREKKESFPLTVTSAQKNPTAFYLCAGQDRGYEQYFGPGTRLTVT.

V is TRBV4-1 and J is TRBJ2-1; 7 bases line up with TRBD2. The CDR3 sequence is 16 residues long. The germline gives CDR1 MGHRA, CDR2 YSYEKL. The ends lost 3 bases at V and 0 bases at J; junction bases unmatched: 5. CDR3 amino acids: CASSHIAGGSYNEQFF. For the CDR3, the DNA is TGCGCCAGCAGCCACATAGCGGGCGGCTCCTACAATGAGCAGTTCTTC.

In nucleotides, the CDR3 is TGCAGCGTGGCGGACAGGTCCTACACAGATACGCAGTATTTT. As protein: CSVADRSYTDTQYF. V gene TRBV29-1 combines with J gene TRBJ2-3; TRBD1 aligns across 7 bases. The length of the CDR3 is 14 residues. Germline CDR1 SQVTM, CDR2 ANQGSEA. The ends lost 6 bases at V and 2 bases at J; junction bases unmatched: 8.

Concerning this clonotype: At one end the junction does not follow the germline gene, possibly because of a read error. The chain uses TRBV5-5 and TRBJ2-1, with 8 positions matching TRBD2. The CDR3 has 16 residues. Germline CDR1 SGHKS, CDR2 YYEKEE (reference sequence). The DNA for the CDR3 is TGTGCCTGCAGCTTCTCCCGGCTAGCGGGCCACAATGAGCAGTTCTTC. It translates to CACSFSRLAGHNEQFF. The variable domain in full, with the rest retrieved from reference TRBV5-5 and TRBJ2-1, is DAGVTQSPTHLIKTRGQQVTLRCSPISGHKSVSWYQQVLGQGPQFIFQYYEKEERGRGNFPDRFSARQFPNYSSELNVNALLLGDSALYLCACSFSRLAGHNEQFFGPGTRLTVL.

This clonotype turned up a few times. CDR3 coding DNA: TGTGCCAGCAGCTTAGACGGACGTGACGGGCAGTACTTC. As protein: CASSLDGRDGQYF. The chain has TRBV11-3 and TRBJ2-7; D remains ambiguous. This CDR3 contains 13 residues. The V gene's germline CDR1 is SGHNT and CDR2 YENEEA. V gave up 0 bases and J gave up 9 bases, with 12 bases separating them.

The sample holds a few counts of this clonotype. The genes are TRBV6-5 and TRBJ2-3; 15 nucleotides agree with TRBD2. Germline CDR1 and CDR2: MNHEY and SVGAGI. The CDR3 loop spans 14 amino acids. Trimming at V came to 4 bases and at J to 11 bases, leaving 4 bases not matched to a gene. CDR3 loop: CASSSGTSGGKQYF. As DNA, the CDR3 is TGTGCCAGCAGTTCCGGGACTAGCGGGGGGAAGCAGTATTTT.

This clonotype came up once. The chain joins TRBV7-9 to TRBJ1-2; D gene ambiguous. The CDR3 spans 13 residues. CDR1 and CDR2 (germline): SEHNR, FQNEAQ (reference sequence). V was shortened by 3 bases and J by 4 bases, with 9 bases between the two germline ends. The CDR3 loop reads CASSLDGAYGYTF. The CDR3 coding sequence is TGTGCCAGCAGCTTGGACGGCGCCTATGGCTACACCTTC.

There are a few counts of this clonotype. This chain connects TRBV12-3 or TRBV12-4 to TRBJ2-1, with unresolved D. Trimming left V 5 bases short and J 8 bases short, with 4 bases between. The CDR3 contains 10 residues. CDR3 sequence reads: CASSNYEQFF. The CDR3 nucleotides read TGTGCCAGCAGTAATTATGAGCAGTTCTTC.

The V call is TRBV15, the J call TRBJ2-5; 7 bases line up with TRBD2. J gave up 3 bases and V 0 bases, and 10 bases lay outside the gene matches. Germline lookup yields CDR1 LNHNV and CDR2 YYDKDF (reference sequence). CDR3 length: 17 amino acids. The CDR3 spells CATSRDLGGRGKETQYF. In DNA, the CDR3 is TGTGCCACCAGCAGAGATTTGGGAGGGAGAGGGAAAGAGACCCAGTACTTC.

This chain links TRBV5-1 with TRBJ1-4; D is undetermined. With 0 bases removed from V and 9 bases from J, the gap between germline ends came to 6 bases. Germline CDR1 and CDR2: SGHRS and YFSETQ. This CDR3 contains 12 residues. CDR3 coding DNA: TGCGCCAGCAGCTTGGAAGGGAAAAAACTGTTTTTT. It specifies CASSLEGKKLFF.

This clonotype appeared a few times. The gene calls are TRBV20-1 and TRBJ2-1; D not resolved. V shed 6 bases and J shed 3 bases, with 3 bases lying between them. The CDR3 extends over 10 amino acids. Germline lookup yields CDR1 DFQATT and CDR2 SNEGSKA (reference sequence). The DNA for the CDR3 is TGCAGTGCCAACTACAATGAGCAGTTCTTC. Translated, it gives CSANYNEQFF.

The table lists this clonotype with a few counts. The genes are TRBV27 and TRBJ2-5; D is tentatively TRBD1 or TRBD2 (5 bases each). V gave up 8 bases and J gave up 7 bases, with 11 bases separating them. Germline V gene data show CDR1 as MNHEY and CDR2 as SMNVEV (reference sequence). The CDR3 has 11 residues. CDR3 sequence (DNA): TGTGCCAGCCGGGCCGGGGCGACCCAGTACTTC. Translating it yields CASRAGATQYF.

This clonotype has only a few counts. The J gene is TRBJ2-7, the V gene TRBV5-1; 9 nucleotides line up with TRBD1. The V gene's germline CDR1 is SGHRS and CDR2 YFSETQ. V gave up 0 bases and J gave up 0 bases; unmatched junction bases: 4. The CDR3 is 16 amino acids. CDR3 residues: CASSLAGQGLSYEQYF. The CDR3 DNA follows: TGCGCCAGCAGCTTGGCCGGACAGGGGCTCTCCTACGAGCAGTACTTC.

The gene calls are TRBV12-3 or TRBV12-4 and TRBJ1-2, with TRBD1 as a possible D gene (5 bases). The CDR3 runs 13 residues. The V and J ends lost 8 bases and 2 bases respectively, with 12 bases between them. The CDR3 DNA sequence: TGTGCCAGCGGGCGGGACGGGAACTATGGCTACACCTTC. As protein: CASGRDGNYGYTF.

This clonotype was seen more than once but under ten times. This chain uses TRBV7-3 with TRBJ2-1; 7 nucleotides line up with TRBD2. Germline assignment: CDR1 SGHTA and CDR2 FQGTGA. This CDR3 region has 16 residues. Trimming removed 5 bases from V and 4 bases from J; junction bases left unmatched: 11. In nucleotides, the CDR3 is TGTGCCAGCAGCCCGAGCTCCGGGGAGGGATACAATGAGCAGTTCTTC. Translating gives CASSPSSGEGYNEQFF.